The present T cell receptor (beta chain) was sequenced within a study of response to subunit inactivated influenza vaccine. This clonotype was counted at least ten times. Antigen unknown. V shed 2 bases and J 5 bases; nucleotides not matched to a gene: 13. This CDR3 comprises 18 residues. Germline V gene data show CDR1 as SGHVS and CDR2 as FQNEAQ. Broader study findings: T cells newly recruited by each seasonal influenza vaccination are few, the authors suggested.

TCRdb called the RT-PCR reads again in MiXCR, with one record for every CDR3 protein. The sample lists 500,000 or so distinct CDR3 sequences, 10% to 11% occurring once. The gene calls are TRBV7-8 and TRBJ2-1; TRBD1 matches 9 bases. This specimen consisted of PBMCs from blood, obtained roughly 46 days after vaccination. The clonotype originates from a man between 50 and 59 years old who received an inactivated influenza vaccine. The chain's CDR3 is CASSLWASGQGFHNEQFF. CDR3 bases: TGTGCCAGCAGCTTATGGGCATCAGGACAGGGGTTCCACAATGAGCAGTTCTTC.